This T cell receptor beta chain stems from a study of T cells in localized non-small cell lung cancer. General study points: Adjacent lung exhibited a median of about 50 among the 100 most abundant tumor clones. The study found T cell clonality highest in uninvolved adjacent lung, above tumor.

Profiled with immunoSEQ multiplex PCR; TCRdb holds only in-frame clones, not every one. The sample lists thousands of clones, about 20% occurring once. This clone was observed a handful of times. What it binds is not known. The source of this sequence is a man aged 35 to 70 with stage II lung adenocarcinoma. The sample here was lung tumor tissue, taken before any cancer treatment.

CDR3 in amino acids: CASSYSFTGNEKLFF. As DNA, the CDR3 is TGTGCCAGCAGTTACTCATTTACAGGAAATGAAAAACTGTTTTTT. The chain has TRBV6-8 and TRBJ1-4; D is possibly TRBD1 (5 bases). The CDR3 consists of 15 residues. Germline V gives CDR1 MNHGY, CDR2 SAAAGT. V was clipped by 0 bases and J by 5 bases, with 10 bases between them.